This TCR beta chain appears in the sequencing data of a study of blood T cell repertoires in COVID-19. Overall study: COVID-19 samples collected from the United States, Italy and Spain covered acute and convalescent phases. Sample material is recorded as cDNA or gDNA derived from T cells, B-cell-depleted T cells, or PBMCs.

This CDR3 comprises 15 residues. Germline V gene lookup returns CDR1 LNHDA and CDR2 SQIVND (reference sequence). J was trimmed by 1 base and V by 10 bases; bases with no gene match: 9. Clinical histories supplied by participants themselves formed the basis of cohort assignment. It was within 2 weeks before study entry that exposed participants met a COVID-19 case. Produced via immunoSEQ multiplex PCR; TCRdb's table is partial and in-frame only. The sample carries 250,000 to 300,000 clones, roughly 85% recorded once. The sequencing input was PBMCs or T cells enriched from blood (not recorded which). The clonotype was recovered from a man in his forties who had been exposed to COVID-19. This sequence joins TRBV19 and TRBJ1-1, with 10 bases aligning to TRBD1. CDR3 in amino acids: CATQKTGGWNTEAFF. The DNA for the CDR3 is TGTGCCACTCAAAAGACAGGGGGCTGGAACACTGAAGCTTTCTTT.